Listed here are 11 T cell receptor beta chains from one sample, sequenced in a study of response to subunit inactivated influenza vaccine. TCRdb independently ran MiXCR on the RT-PCR reads; one entry per CDR3 protein. The sample includes fewer than 600,000 distinct CDR3 sequences, around 7.7% of them seen just once. Sequencing used PBMCs from blood, obtained roughly 24 months after vaccination. The receptor source for this set is a man aged 45-69 years who received an inactivated influenza vaccine.

The genes are TRBV15 and TRBJ2-1; 10 bases match TRBD2. The CDR3 is 16 residues long. The J segment lost 4 bases and the V segment lost 5 bases, leaving 8 bases of the junction unmatched. Looked up from germline, CDR1 is LNHNV and CDR2 is YYDKDF (reference sequence). The CDR3 bases are TGTGCCACCAGCCCGACTACTAGCGGGATGTACAATGAGCAGTTCTTC. Its protein is CATSPTTSGMYNEQFF.

This rearrangement joins TRBV7-2 to TRBJ1-6; 8 bases fit TRBD1. CDR3 length equals 14 residues. V lost 4 bases, J lost 10 bases, and 6 bases stayed unmatched. CDR1 is SGHTA, CDR2 FQGNSA, per germline. CDR3 coding DNA: TGTGCCAGCAGCTCCGGACAGGGTACCTCACCCCTCCACTTT. This codes for CASSSGQGTSPLHF.

The table lists this clonotype with a few counts. The V and J genes are TRBV5-1 and TRBJ1-2, with D possibly being TRBD1 (5 bases). V lost 4 bases to trimming and J lost 2 bases, with 12 bases between them. Germline-derived CDR1 and CDR2 are SGHRS and YFSETQ. The CDR3 spans 14 residues. The CDR3 DNA follows: TGCGCCAGCAGCCAGGGAGACAGAAACTATGGCTACACCTTC. This sequence encodes CASSQGDRNYGYTF.

This clonotype was seen only a few times. The rearrangement joins TRBV20-1 to TRBJ1-2; 7 bases match TRBD1. This CDR3 contains 14 residues. V gave up 6 bases and J gave up 1 base; unmatched junction bases: 8. CDR1 is DFQATT, CDR2 SNEGSKA, per germline (reference sequence). CDR3 amino acids: CSASRDSDNYGYTF. DNA of the CDR3: TGCAGTGCCTCACGGGACAGCGATAACTATGGCTACACCTTC.

This clonotype was seen more than once but under ten times. The rearrangement joins TRBV12-3 or TRBV12-4 to TRBJ1-2; 9 bases align to TRBD1. V lost 2 bases to trimming and J lost 7 bases; unmatched junction nucleotides: 2. The CDR3 sequence is 13 residues long. CDR3 nucleotide sequence: TGTGCCAGCAGTTTATCGGGACAGGGTGGCTACACCTTC. It codes for CASSLSGQGGYTF.

This clonotype turned up a few times. The J gene is TRBJ2-1, the V gene TRBV29-1; 7 positions agree with TRBD2. Germline V gene sequence: CDR1 SQVTM, CDR2 ANQGSEA. CDR3 length: 11 residues. V gave up 7 bases and J gave up 13 bases; unmatched junction bases: 10. CDR3 sequence: CSATLGGGQFF. The CDR3 bases are TGCAGCGCTACGCTAGGCGGGGGACAGTTCTTC.

This clonotype was counted only a few times. The rearrangement links TRBV20-1 to TRBJ2-2, with TRBD2 matching 12 bases. The CDR3 runs to 17 residues. Losses at the gene ends were 3 bases for V and 1 base for J; bases not matched to a gene: 6. Germline lookup yields CDR1 DFQATT and CDR2 SNEGSKA (reference sequence). The CDR3 is CSARGASGGGNTGELFF. CDR3 DNA: TGCAGTGCTAGGGGCGCTAGCGGGGGGGGGAACACCGGGGAGCTGTTTTTT.

This clonotype was detected only a few times. This chain uses TRBV2 with TRBJ2-7; no clear D gene. V was shortened by 7 bases and J by 4 bases, with 17 bases between the two germline ends. Germline loops: CDR1 SNHLY, CDR2 FYNNEI. CDR3 length equals 14 residues. The CDR3: CASTPRSYNYEQYF. For the CDR3, the DNA is TGTGCCAGCACTCCAAGAAGCTACAATTACGAGCAGTACTTC.

In its sample, this clonotype was seen many times. The chain combines TRBV7-2 with TRBJ2-7; 13 positions agree with TRBD2. V trimming: 1 base; J trimming: 9 bases; junction bases outside the gene matches: 6. The CDR3 has 15 residues. The germline V gene encodes CDR1 SGHTA and CDR2 FQGNSA. The CDR3 nucleotides are TGTGCCAGCAGCTTAGATGGGACTAGCGGGATTACGCAGTACTTC. Translating it yields CASSLDGTSGITQYF.

The CDR3 coding sequence is TGCGCCAGCAGCCAAGAAATGGGGGTCCCGCAGTTCTTC. Translating it yields CASSQEMGVPQFF. V gene TRBV4-1 combines with J gene TRBJ2-1; D assignment may be TRBD1 or TRBD2 (5 bases each). The germline V and J ends were trimmed by 0 bases and 12 bases, with 12 bases remaining between them. The CDR3 length is 13 residues. Germline CDR1 reads MGHRA; CDR2 reads YSYEKL.

The table lists this clonotype with many counts. The chain links TRBV10-3 to TRBJ2-1; D gene uncertain. Trimming took 11 bases from V and 6 from J, leaving 20 bases between them. Per the germline V gene, CDR1 is ENHRY and CDR2 is SYGVKD. The CDR3 consists of 14 residues. The CDR3 DNA is TGTGCCTCCATATCCCGCCCTGCCGCCAATGAGCAGTTCTTC. It is translated as CASISRPAANEQFF.